Listed here are 21 T cell receptor beta chains from one sample, sequenced in a study of cytomegalovirus exposure and HLA in healthy donors. The primer mix had 60 Vbeta and 13 Jbeta primers. The table came from immunoSEQ multiplex PCR; TCRdb's copy has only in-frame clones and leaves some out. The profile shows almost 95,000 clones, over 65% of them singletons. Sequenced: PBMCs. Receptors originate from a young man in good health and CMV-seronegative.

This clone has only a few counts. The V and J genes are TRBV4-3 and TRBJ2-3; TRBD2 is a possible D gene (7 bases). The germline V gene has CDR1 LGHNA and CDR2 YSLEER. CDR3 length: 14 amino acids. V dropped 4 bases and J dropped 5 bases, with 13 bases sitting between them. In DNA, the CDR3 is TGCGCCAGCAGCCGAGAAGGGGGGGAAGATACGCAGTATTTT. It translates to CASSREGGEDTQYF.

V gene TRBV9 combines with J gene TRBJ2-1; 7 bases are a match to TRBD2. The CDR3 has 15 amino acids. J was trimmed by 2 bases and V by 2 bases; bases with no gene match: 4. CDR1 SGDLS and CDR2 YYNGEE come from the germline V gene. The CDR3 nucleotides read TGTGCCAGCAGCGTGGGGGGGGAACCCTACAATGAGCAGTTCTTC. Amino acids: CASSVGGEPYNEQFF. The whole variable domain, remainder taken from reference TRBV9 and TRBJ2-1, is DSGVTQTPKHLITATGQRVTLRCSPRSGDLSVYWYQQSLDQGLQFLIQYYNGEERAKGNILERFSAQQFPDLHSELNLSSLELGDSALYFCASSVGGEPYNEQFFGPGTRLTVL.

The chain has TRBV5-1 and TRBJ2-1, with D tentatively TRBD1 (5 bases). From germline, CDR1 is SGHRS and CDR2 YFSETQ. This CDR3 is built from 16 residues. V was pared by 0 bases and J by 4 bases, with 14 bases between. CDR3 sequence: CASSLGDSQPYNEQFF. DNA for the CDR3: TGCGCCAGCAGCTTGGGCGACAGTCAACCTTACAATGAGCAGTTCTTC.

The V gene is TRBV7-3, the J gene TRBJ1-1; tentative D call: TRBD1 (5 bases). The CDR3 is 14 residues long. Germline loops: CDR1 SGHTA, CDR2 FQGTGA. V lost 3 bases and J lost 4, with 12 bases in between. Written as DNA, the CDR3 is TGTGCCAGCAGCTTTCGACAGTACGGCACTGAAGCTTTCTTT. This translates into CASSFRQYGTEAFF.

The chain links TRBV7-9 to TRBJ2-1; 13 nucleotides match TRBD2. Germline V gene sequence: CDR1 SEHNR, CDR2 FQNEAQ (reference sequence). CDR3 length: 16 residues. The junction had 9 bases not matched to a gene; V was cut back by 6 bases and J by 7 bases. CDR3 in amino acids: CASSLGLAGPPNEQFF. As DNA, the CDR3 is TGTGCCAGCAGTTTGGGACTAGCGGGACCCCCAAATGAGCAGTTCTTC.

The genes are TRBV27 and TRBJ1-1; 8 bases fit TRBD1. J lost 11 bases, V lost 7 bases, and 15 bases had no gene match. The CDR3 extends over 14 amino acids. CDR1 is MNHEY and CDR2 is SMNVEV in the germline V gene (reference sequence). The CDR3, as DNA: TGTGCCAGCACTAGGACAGGGAAATCGGTTAGGGCTTTCTTT. Amino acid sequence: CASTRTGKSVRAFF.

This clone was found once. CDR3 sequence: CATSRGGTSGGLGETQYF. The CDR3 DNA follows: TGTGCCACCAGCAGAGGAGGGACTAGCGGGGGGCTCGGGGAGACCCAGTACTTC. The J gene is TRBJ2-5, the V gene TRBV15; 15 bases align to TRBD2. Germline V gene lookup returns CDR1 LNHNV and CDR2 YYDKDF (reference sequence). Trimming at V came to 1 base and at J to 5 bases, leaving 8 bases not matched to a gene. This CDR3 comprises 18 residues.

The rearrangement joins TRBV28 to TRBJ2-7; D is ambiguous. Germline V gene sequence: CDR1 MDHEN, CDR2 SYDVKM. V was pared by 6 bases and J by 3 bases, with 6 bases between. The CDR3 is 11 residues long. CDR3 amino acids: CASSSSYEQYF. CDR3 DNA sequence: TGTGCCAGCAGCTCTAGCTACGAGCAGTACTTC.

CDR3 in amino acids: CASSFSSGVRETQYF. In DNA, the CDR3 is TGTGCCAGCAGCTTCAGTAGCGGGGTGAGAGAGACCCAGTACTTC. The chain carries TRBV7-3 and TRBJ2-5; 8 positions match TRBD2. The length of the CDR3 is 15 residues. CDR1 is SGHTA and CDR2 is FQGTGA in the germline V gene. J was trimmed by 4 bases and V by 3 bases; bases with no gene match: 7.

The chain recombines TRBV7-8 with TRBJ2-7, with a weak D call TRBD1 (6 bases). CDR3 length: 14 residues. V was shortened by 6 bases and J by 4 bases, with 16 bases between the two germline ends. CDR1 is SGHVS, CDR2 FQNEAQ, per germline. The CDR3 reads CASSRRDTNYEQYF. CDR3 nucleotide sequence: TGTGCCAGCAGTCGACGGGACACTAATTACGAGCAGTACTTC.

DNA of the CDR3: TGTGCCAGCAGCCTCTGGACATCCAGGTCATACGAGCAGTACTTC. Protein: CASSLWTSRSYEQYF. The chain couples TRBV7-2 to TRBJ2-5; tentative D call: TRBD1 (5 bases). The J call could be wrong; TRBJ2-7 is a better fit for the DNA end. CDR3 length: 15 amino acids. Germline-derived CDR1 and CDR2 are SGHTA and FQGNSA.

The J gene is TRBJ2-2, the V gene TRBV6-5, with TRBD2 identical over 7 bases. Trimming at V came to 8 bases and at J to 4 bases, leaving 10 bases not matched to a gene. Germline CDR1 is MNHEY and CDR2 is SVGAGI. CDR3 size: 15 residues. CDR3 protein: CASGRAGRGTGELFF. DNA for the CDR3: TGTGCCAGCGGGAGGGCGGGAAGGGGCACCGGGGAGCTGTTTTTT.

The chain joins TRBV10-2 to TRBJ2-1; D gene uncertain. Per the germline V gene, CDR1 is WSHSY and CDR2 is SAAADI. The CDR3 runs to 11 residues. Between the trimmed V and J ends, which lost 7 bases and 15 bases, there was a span of 16 bases. Here the CDR3 DNA reads TGCGCCAGCACCTTCTCAGATGATCTGTTCTTC. This codes for CASTFSDDLFF.

This chain links TRBV7-9 with TRBJ2-3, with 11 bases fitting TRBD2. The germline CDR1 and CDR2 sequences are SEHNR and FQNEAQ (reference sequence). The CDR3 is 16 residues long. V dropped 1 base and J dropped 3; count of bases not matched to a gene: 3. CDR3 residues: CASSLGASGGTDTQYF. The CDR3 bases are TGTGCCAGCAGCTTAGGGGCTAGCGGGGGGACAGATACGCAGTATTTT.

This clone was detected once. This chain connects TRBV10-3 to TRBJ2-3; 9 bases map to TRBD1. Germline CDR1 and CDR2: ENHRY and SYGVKD. The CDR3 spans 16 residues. With 4 bases clipped from V and 0 bases from J, the junction kept 5 bases outside the gene matches. CDR3 sequence (DNA): TGTGCCATCAGTGCGGGACAGGGTTTTAGCACAGATACGCAGTATTTT. Residues: CAISAGQGFSTDTQYF.

CDR3 in amino acids: CASSVDSGGLYEQYF. The CDR3 DNA sequence: TGTGCCAGCAGCGTAGATAGCGGGGGGCTTTACGAGCAGTACTTC. The V and J genes are TRBV9 and TRBJ2-7; 10 nucleotides agree with TRBD2. Germline lookup yields CDR1 SGDLS and CDR2 YYNGEE. V shed 0 bases, J shed 4 bases, and the junction held 4 bases outside the gene matches. This CDR3 has 15 amino acids.

This clone has more than one count but fewer than ten. This chain uses TRBV9 with TRBJ1-3, with TRBD1 matching over 7 bases. The CDR3 is 19 amino acids. CDR1 and CDR2 (germline): SGDLS, YYNGEE. The J segment lost 0 bases and the V segment lost 4 bases, leaving 16 bases of the junction unmatched. The CDR3 loop is CASSPQHKTGMISGNTIYF. CDR3 DNA: TGTGCCAGCAGCCCCCAGCACAAGACAGGGATGATCTCTGGAAACACCATATATTTT.

In its sample, this clone was seen a few times. This chain links TRBV30 with TRBJ2-3; 10 nucleotides agree with TRBD2. V trimming: 1 base; J trimming: 6 bases; junction bases outside the gene matches: 13. CDR3 length equals 17 residues. The germline V gene has CDR1 GTSNPN and CDR2 SVGIG (reference sequence). The chain's CDR3 is CAWSGFNSGRARDTQYF. In DNA, the CDR3 is TGTGCCTGGAGTGGCTTTAACAGCGGGAGGGCCAGGGATACGCAGTATTTT.

This chain uses TRBV5-1 with TRBJ2-7; D is possibly TRBD1 (5 bases). Trimming removed 0 bases from V and 0 bases from J, with 10 bases in between. This CDR3 is built from 15 residues. CDR1 is SGHRS, CDR2 YFSETQ, per germline. The CDR3 nucleotides read TGCGCCAGCAGCTTGGGGGGCAAGAACTCCTACGAGCAGTACTTC. Amino acids: CASSLGGKNSYEQYF.

This rearrangement joins TRBV19 to TRBJ2-1; 8 bases match TRBD1. V lost 4 bases to trimming and J lost 1 base; unmatched junction nucleotides: 3. The V gene's germline CDR1 is LNHDA and CDR2 SQIVND (reference sequence). The CDR3 sequence is 15 residues long. The CDR3 reads CASSKGQGSYNEQFF. CDR3 in DNA: TGTGCCAGTAGTAAAGGACAGGGATCCTACAATGAGCAGTTCTTC.

This clone showed up just a few times. The V call is TRBV7-8, the J call TRBJ2-7; possible D gene TRBD1, 6 bases. Trimming took 2 bases from V and 0 from J, leaving 11 bases between them. The CDR3 is 15 amino acids. CDR1 is SGHVS, CDR2 FQNEAQ, per germline. CDR3 DNA: TGTGCCAGCAGCTTACTCAGGGGCGACTCCTACGAGCAGTACTTC. Protein sequence: CASSLLRGDSYEQYF.